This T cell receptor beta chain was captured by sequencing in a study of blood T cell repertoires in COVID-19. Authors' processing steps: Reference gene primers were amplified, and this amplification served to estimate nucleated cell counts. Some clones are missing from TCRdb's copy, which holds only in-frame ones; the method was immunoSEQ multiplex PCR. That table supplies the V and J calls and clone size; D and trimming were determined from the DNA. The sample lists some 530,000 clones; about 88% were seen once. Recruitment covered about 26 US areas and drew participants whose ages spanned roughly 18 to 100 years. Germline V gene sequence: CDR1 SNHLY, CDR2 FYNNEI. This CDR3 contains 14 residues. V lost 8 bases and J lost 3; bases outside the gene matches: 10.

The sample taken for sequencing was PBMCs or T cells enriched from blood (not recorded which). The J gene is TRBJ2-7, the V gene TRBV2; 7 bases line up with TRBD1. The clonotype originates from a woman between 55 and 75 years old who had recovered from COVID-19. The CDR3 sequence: CASLLRTGSYEQYF. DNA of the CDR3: TGTGCCAGCCTACTTCGGACAGGAAGCTACGAGCAGTACTTC.